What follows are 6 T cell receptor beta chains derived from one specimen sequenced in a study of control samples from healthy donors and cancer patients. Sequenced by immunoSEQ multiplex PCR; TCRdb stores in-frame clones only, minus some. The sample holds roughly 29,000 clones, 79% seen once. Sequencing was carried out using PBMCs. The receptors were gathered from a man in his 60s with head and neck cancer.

The CDR3 coding sequence is TGTGCCAGCAGCAAATTCAGCACAGATACGCAGTATTTT. This gives the protein CASSKFSTDTQYF. The chain joins TRBV21-1 to TRBJ2-3. TRBV21-1 is flagged as a pseudogene. The CDR3 is 13 amino acids.

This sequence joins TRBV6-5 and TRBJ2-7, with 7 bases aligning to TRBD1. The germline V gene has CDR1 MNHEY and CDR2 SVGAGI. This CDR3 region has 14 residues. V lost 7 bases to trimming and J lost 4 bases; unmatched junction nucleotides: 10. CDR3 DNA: TGTGCCAGCATTCGGGAACAGGGGTCGTACGAGCAGTACTTC. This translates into CASIREQGSYEQYF.

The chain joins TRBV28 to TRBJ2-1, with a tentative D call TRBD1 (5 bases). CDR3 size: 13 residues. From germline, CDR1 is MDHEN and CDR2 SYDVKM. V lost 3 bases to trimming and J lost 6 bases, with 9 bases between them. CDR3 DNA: TGTGCCAGCAGTTTGTTGGGGCCCAATGAGCAGTTCTTC. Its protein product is CASSLLGPNEQFF.

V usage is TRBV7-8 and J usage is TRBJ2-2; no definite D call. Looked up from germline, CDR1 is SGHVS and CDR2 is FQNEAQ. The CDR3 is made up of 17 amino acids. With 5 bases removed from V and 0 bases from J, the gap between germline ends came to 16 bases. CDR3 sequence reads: CASSPGLDLSNTGELFF. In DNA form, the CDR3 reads TGTGCCAGCAGCCCCGGGTTAGACCTCTCGAACACCGGGGAGCTGTTTTTT.

CDR3 DNA: TGCGCCAGCAGCCAAACAGGGAGCACAGATACGCAGTATTTT. Its protein product is CASSQTGSTDTQYF. This chain links TRBV4-1 with TRBJ2-3; weak D call: TRBD1 (6 bases). Germline V gene lookup returns CDR1 MGHRA and CDR2 YSYEKL. V was clipped by 2 bases and J by 0 bases, with 6 bases between them. The length of the CDR3 is 14 residues.

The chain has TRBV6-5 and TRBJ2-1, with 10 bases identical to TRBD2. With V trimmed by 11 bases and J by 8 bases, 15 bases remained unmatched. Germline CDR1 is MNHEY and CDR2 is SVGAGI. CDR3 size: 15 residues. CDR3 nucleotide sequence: TGTGCCGCCCAGTACCTAGCGGGAGCAAAGGATGAGCAGTTCTTC. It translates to CAAQYLAGAKDEQFF.